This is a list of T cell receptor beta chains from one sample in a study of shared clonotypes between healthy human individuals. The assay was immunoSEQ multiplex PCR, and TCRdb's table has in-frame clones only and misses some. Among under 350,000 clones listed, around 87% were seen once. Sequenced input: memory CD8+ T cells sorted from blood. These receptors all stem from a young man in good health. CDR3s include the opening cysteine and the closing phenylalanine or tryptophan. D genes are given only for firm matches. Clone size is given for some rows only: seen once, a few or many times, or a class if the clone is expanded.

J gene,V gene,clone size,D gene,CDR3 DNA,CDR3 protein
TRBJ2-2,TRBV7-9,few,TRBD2,TGTGCCAGCAGCTTAGAGGGTCTAGCGGGGACGAACACCGGGGAGCTGTTTTTT,CASSLEGLAGTNTGELFF
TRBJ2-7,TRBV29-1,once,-,TGCAGCGTTGTTGGCCAGCTATCCTACGAGCAGTACTTC,CSVVGQLSYEQYF
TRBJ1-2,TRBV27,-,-,TGTGCCAGCAGTTTAAAAGGGTCGGGGGGCTTAAACTATGGCTACACCTTC,CASSLKGSGGLNYGYTF
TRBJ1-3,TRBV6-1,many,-,TGTGCCAGCAGTGAAGTCCCCAGTGGAAACACCATATATTTT,CASSEVPSGNTIYF
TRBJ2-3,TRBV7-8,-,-,TGTGCCAGCAGTATTAGCGCTAGCACAGATACGCAGTATTTT,CASSISASTDTQYF
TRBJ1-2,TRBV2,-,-,TGTGCCAGCAGTGAAATGTCCGGGGGCTACACCTTC,CASSEMSGGYTF
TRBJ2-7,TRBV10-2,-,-,TGCGCCAGCAGTGAGAGAAGGAGAGAGCAGTACTTC,CASSERRREQYF
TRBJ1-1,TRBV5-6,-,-,TGTGCCAGCAGCTTCACAGGCTCCGGGAACACTGAAGCTTTCTTT,CASSFTGSGNTEAFF
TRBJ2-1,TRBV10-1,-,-,TGCGCCAGCCCACTTCAGGGGCAAAGCTACAATGAGCAGTTCTTC,CASPLQGQSYNEQFF
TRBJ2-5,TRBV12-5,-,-,TGTGCTAGTGGTTTGTGGGCAGGCGGGTCGGCAAAGTTCTTCCAAGAGACCCAGTACTTC,CASGLWAGGSAKFFQETQYF
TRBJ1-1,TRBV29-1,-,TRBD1,TGCAGCGTTGAACCTCAAATCTCGGACAGGGGGGTTGAAGCTTTCTTT,CSVEPQISDRGVEAFF
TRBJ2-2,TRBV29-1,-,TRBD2,TGCAGCGTTGAATCAGCGGGGGTGCACACCGGGGAGCTGTTTTTT,CSVESAGVHTGELFF
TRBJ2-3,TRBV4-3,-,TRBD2,TGCGCCAGCAGCCGCAGACTAGCGGGAGTTGGCACAGATACGCAGTATTTT,CASSRRLAGVGTDTQYF
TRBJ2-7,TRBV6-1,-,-,TGTGCCAGCAGTGAACAGGGTGCGTCCTACGAGCAGTACTTC,CASSEQGASYEQYF
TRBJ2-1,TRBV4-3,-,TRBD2,TGCGCCAGCAGCCAGGGGACTAACAATGAGCAGTTCTTC,CASSQGTNNEQFF
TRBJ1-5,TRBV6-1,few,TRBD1,TGTGCCAGCCGGGACAGTAATCAGCCCCAGCATTTT,CASRDSNQPQHF
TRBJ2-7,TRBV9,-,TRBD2,TGTGCCAGCAGCGAGGGACTAGCGGAAACCTACGAGCAGTACTTC,CASSEGLAETYEQYF
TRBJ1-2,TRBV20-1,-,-,TGCAGTGCGAAGGACTGGGTGGGCTACACCTTC,CSAKDWVGYTF
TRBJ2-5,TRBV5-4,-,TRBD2,TGTGCCAGCAGCCCTAGGGGTAGCGGGGTAGAGACCCAGTACTTC,CASSPRGSGVETQYF
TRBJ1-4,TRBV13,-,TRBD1,TGTGCCAGCAGACAGGGGGGGATGGAAAAACTGTTTTTT,CASRQGGMEKLFF
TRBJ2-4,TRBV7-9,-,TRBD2,TGTGCCAGCAGCTTAGCCCACCAGGGAGGGGAAAACATTCAGTACTTC,CASSLAHQGGENIQYF
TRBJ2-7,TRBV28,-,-,TGTGCCAGCAGTTTCCTGGGGGATACCTACGAGCAGTACTTC,CASSFLGDTYEQYF
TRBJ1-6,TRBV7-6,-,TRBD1,TGTGCCAGCAGCTCCGGGACAGGGATCGGTTCACCCCTCCACTTT,CASSSGTGIGSPLHF
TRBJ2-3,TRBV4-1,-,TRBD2,TGCGCCAGCAGCCAAGATCGGCTAGCGGGGACTGCTAGCACAGATACGCAGTATTTT,CASSQDRLAGTASTDTQYF
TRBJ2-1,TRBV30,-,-,TGTGCCTGGGATGGGGATGAATTCGAGGGCAATGAGCAGTTCTTC,CAWDGDEFEGNEQFF
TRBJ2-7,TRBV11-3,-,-,TGTGCCAGCAGCTTAGGGCAGCCCTACGAGCAGTACTTC,CASSLGQPYEQYF
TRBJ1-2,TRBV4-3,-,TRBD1,TGCGCCAGCAGCCAAGATTGGCAGGGGGGGAGAGAAGGCTACACCTTC,CASSQDWQGGREGYTF
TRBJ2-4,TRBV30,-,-,TGTGCCTGGAGTAAGGACAATAGGGCCCACCTAGCCAAAAACATTCAGTACTTC,CAWSKDNRAHLAKNIQYF
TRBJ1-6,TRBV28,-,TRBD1,TGTGCCAGCAGCTATACGACAGGCCTAGGGGGCTCACCCCTCCACTTT,CASSYTTGLGGSPLHF
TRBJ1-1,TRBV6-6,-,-,TGTGCCAGCAGTTACCTACAGGAGCTGAACACTGAAGCTTTCTTT,CASSYLQELNTEAFF
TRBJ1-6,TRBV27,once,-,TGTGCCAGCAGTATAGGGGCAGTTTATTCACCCCTCCACTTT,CASSIGAVYSPLHF
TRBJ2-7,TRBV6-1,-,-,TGTGCCAGCAGTGAAATCGGCGAGCAGTACTTC,CASSEIGEQYF
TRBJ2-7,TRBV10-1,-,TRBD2,TGCGCCAGCAGTAGCGGGGGAAACTACGAGCAGTACTTC,CASSSGGNYEQYF
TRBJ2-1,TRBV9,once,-,TGTGCCAGCAGCGTAGCCCCGACTTCGAATGAGCAGTTCTTC,CASSVAPTSNEQFF
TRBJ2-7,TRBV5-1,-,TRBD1,TGCGCCAGCAGCGACCCGGGACAGGGCTACGAGCAGTACTTC,CASSDPGQGYEQYF
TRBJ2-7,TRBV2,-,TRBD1,TGTGCCAGCAATCCCGGACAGGGGATTGGCTACGAGCAGTACTTC,CASNPGQGIGYEQYF
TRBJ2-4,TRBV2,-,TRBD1,TGTGCCAGCAGTGAAACGACAGGGGGAAACATTCAGTACTTC,CASSETTGGNIQYF
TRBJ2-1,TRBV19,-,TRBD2,TGTGCCAGTAGTATGTGGGGCCCGGCCGGGACTAGCGGACACAATGAGCAGTTCTTC,CASSMWGPAGTSGHNEQFF
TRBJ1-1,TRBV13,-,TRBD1,TGTGCCAGCAGCTCGGACAGGGAGGCTGAAGCTTTCTTT,CASSSDREAEAFF
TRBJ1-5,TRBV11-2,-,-,TGTGCCAGCAGCTTAGAAGGCAACCTAGCTTATCAGCCCCAGCATTTT,CASSLEGNLAYQPQHF
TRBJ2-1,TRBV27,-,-,TGTGCCAGCAGTTCCGTAGTGAGTCCCGACTACAATGAGCAGTTCTTC,CASSSVVSPDYNEQFF
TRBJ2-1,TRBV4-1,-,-,TGCGCCAGCAGCCCGGCGGGGAATGAGCAGTTCTTC,CASSPAGNEQFF
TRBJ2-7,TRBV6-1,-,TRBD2,TGTGCCAGCAGTGAACTAGCGGGAGCTCCCTACGAGCAGTACTTC,CASSELAGAPYEQYF
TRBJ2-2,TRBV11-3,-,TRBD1,TGTGCCAGCAGCGCTAGACAGGGGGCCACCGGGGAGCTGTTTTTT,CASSARQGATGELFF
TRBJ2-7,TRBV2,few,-,TGTGCCAGCAGCAGAGTGGGGCTCGAGCAGTACTTC,CASSRVGLEQYF